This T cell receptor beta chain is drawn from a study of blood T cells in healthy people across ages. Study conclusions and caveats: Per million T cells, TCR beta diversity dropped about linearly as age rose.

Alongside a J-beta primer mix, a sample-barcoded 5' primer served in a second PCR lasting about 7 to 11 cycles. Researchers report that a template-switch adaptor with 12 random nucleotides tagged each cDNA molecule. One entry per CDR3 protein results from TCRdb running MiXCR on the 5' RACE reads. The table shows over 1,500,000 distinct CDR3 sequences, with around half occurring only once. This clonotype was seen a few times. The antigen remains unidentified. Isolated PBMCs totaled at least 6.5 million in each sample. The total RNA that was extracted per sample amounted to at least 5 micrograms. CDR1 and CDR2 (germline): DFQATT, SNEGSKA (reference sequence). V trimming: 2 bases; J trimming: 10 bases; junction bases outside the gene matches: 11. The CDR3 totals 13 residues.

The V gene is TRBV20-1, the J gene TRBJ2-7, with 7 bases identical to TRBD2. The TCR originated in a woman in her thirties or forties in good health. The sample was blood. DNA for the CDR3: TGCAGTGCTAGACTCGATGCGGGAGCGCCCCAGTACTTC. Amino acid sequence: CSARLDAGAPQYF.